This T cell receptor beta chain was sequenced for a study of blood T cell repertoires in COVID-19. For the study at large: Some COVID-19 samples were acute and others convalescent; all came from the United States, Italy and Spain.

How the authors handled the data: Using reference gene primer amplification, nucleated cell counts were estimated. Produced via immunoSEQ multiplex PCR; TCRdb's table is partial and in-frame only. The D gene and trimming were derived from the DNA, and the V and J assignments and clone size from that table. The data hold some 670,000 clones, with 90% observed a single time. Sequenced material: peripheral blood. The receptor's source is a woman in her late teens or twenties with acute or convalescent COVID-19.

The CDR3 region has the DNA TGTGCCATCAATCCGACAGGGGCTGGTTCGGGAGGCTACACCTTC. Translating gives CAINPTGAGSGGYTF. This chain links TRBV10-3 with TRBJ1-2; 8 bases map to TRBD1. There are 15 residues in the CDR3. With V trimmed by 7 bases and J by 8 bases, 15 bases remained unmatched. In germline, CDR1 is ENHRY, CDR2 SYGVKD.